The 32 T cell receptor beta chains below come from one sample, sequenced in a study of blood T cell repertoires in COVID-19. Sequencing was performed with immunoSEQ multiplex PCR; in TCRdb, only in-frame clones are kept and a portion is missing. The sample includes 250,000 to 300,000 clones, just under 90% of them seen just once. The sequenced sample was peripheral blood. The receptors come from a woman between 35 and 50 years old with acute or convalescent COVID-19.

CDR3 bases: TGTGCCAACGCCCCTTTACAGGGGGCATTCACTGAAGCTTTCTTT. It codes for CANAPLQGAFTEAFF. V and J are TRBV6-5 and TRBJ1-1; 9 bases agree with TRBD1. Germline CDR1 and CDR2: MNHEY and SVGAGI. The CDR3 totals 15 residues. V lost 10 bases to trimming and J lost 4 bases; unmatched junction nucleotides: 13.

The V and J genes are TRBV18 and TRBJ1-2; 10 bases align to TRBD1. V shed 3 bases and J 14 bases; nucleotides not matched to a gene: 12. The CDR3 covers 14 residues. CDR1 and CDR2 from the germline V gene are KGHSH and LQKENI. The CDR3 DNA reads TGTGCCAGCTCACCCTCTATCGGGACAGGGGCTGGTACCTTC. Its translation: CASSPSIGTGAGTF.

The V gene is TRBV5-4, the J gene TRBJ2-7; 11 bases are shared with TRBD1. Germline-derived CDR1 and CDR2 are SGHNT and YYREEE (reference sequence). The junction had 2 bases not matched to a gene; V was cut back by 3 bases and J by 6 bases. The CDR3 loop spans 13 amino acids. The CDR3 sequence is CASSWTGGGEQYV. The DNA of the CDR3 is TGTGCCAGCAGCTGGACAGGGGGCGGCGAGCAGTACGTC.

J is TRBJ1-2 and V is TRBV19; 8 bases align to TRBD1. J gave up 3 bases and V 4 bases, and 10 bases lay outside the gene matches. This CDR3 spans 16 amino acids. Germline V CDR1 and CDR2: LNHDA, SQIVND (reference sequence). As DNA, the CDR3 is TGTGCCAGTAGTACGGGACAGGAGACCTACTACTATGGCTACACCTTC. Residues: CASSTGQETYYYGYTF.

The chain carries TRBV29-1 and TRBJ2-3; TRBD2 matches at 8 bases. V was pared by 7 bases and J by 0 bases, with 12 bases of the junction left unmatched. Germline assignment: CDR1 SQVTM and CDR2 ANQGSEA. CDR3 length equals 16 residues. CDR3 amino acids: CSAIAGRDYSTDTQYF. CDR3 coding DNA: TGCAGCGCAATAGCGGGGAGAGACTATAGCACAGATACGCAGTATTTT.

This chain links TRBV11-2 with TRBJ2-6; maybe TRBD1 (6 bases). The V gene's germline CDR1 is SGHAT and CDR2 FQNNGV. This CDR3 comprises 19 residues. V was pared by 4 bases and J by 6 bases, with 25 bases between. The CDR3 nucleotides read TGTGCCAGCAGCTCATATCGGGGACAAGCCTTCCCCATGGCCAACGTCCTGACTTTC. It is translated as CASSSYRGQAFPMANVLTF.

The chain employs TRBV10-2 and TRBJ2-1; 8 bases line up with TRBD2. This CDR3 has 15 residues. Germline V gene lookup returns CDR1 WSHSY and CDR2 SAAADI. After removal of 3 bases from V and 6 bases from J, the junction contained 7 bases not matched to a gene. The CDR3 is CASSDPGLASNEQFF. The DNA of the CDR3 is TGCGCCAGCAGTGACCCCGGACTAGCAAGCAATGAGCAGTTCTTC.

V and J are TRBV25-1 and TRBJ1-2; TRBD1 agrees at 7 bases. After removal of 3 bases from V and 8 bases from J, the junction contained 6 bases not matched to a gene. Germline lookup yields CDR1 MGHDK and CDR2 SYGVNS. The CDR3 contains 13 residues. CDR3 protein: CASSEAGTEGYTF. The CDR3 DNA reads TGTGCCAGCAGTGAGGCCGGGACAGAAGGCTACACCTTC.

The V call is TRBV11-2, the J call TRBJ1-2, with 7 bases identical to TRBD1. Germline lookup yields CDR1 SGHAT and CDR2 FQNNGV. The CDR3 sequence is 15 residues long. Trimming cost V 0 bases and J 3 bases; bases outside gene matches: 4. Here the CDR3 DNA reads TGTGCCAGCAGCTTAGACCAGACAGGGTACTATGGCTACACCTTC. This translates into CASSLDQTGYYGYTF.

The CDR3 spells CASSPGITGGKGDIQYF. The CDR3 region has the DNA TGTGCCAGCAGCCCCGGGATTACAGGGGGCAAAGGGGACATTCAGTACTTC. The chain recombines TRBV9 with TRBJ2-4, with TRBD1 identical over 9 bases. Germline V CDR1 and CDR2: SGDLS, YYNGEE. The CDR3 contains 17 residues. V gave up 4 bases and J gave up 8 bases; unmatched junction bases: 16.

The V gene is TRBV10-3, the J gene TRBJ1-5; D possibly corresponds to TRBD1 (5 bases). The CDR3 extends over 16 amino acids. The germline V and J ends were trimmed by 4 bases and 7 bases, with 20 bases remaining between them. CDR1 is ENHRY and CDR2 is SYGVKD in the germline V gene. The CDR3 DNA follows: TGTGCCATCAGTGGACCACAGGAACCAGGTAGGCAGCCCCAGCATTTT. It encodes CAISGPQEPGRQPQHF.

The chain employs TRBV5-4 and TRBJ1-1; D call uncertain. The CDR3 is made up of 14 amino acids. Trimming cost V 2 bases and J 0 bases, with 8 bases left between them. Germline assignment: CDR1 SGHNT and CDR2 YYREEE (reference sequence). The CDR3 nucleotides read TGTGCCAGCAGCTTTGGGCACATGAACACTGAAGCTTTCTTT. Translation gives CASSFGHMNTEAFF. Full variable domain (outside the CDR3, taken from reference TRBV5-4 and TRBJ1-1): ETGVTQSPTHLIKTRGQQVTLRCSSQSGHNTVSWYQQALGQGPQFIFQYYREEENGRGNFPPRFSGLQFPNYSSELNVNALELDDSALYLCASSFGHMNTEAFFGQGTRLTVV.

The DNA of the CDR3 is TGCGCCAGCAGTAGGCCAGGGGGTCAGAACACCGGGGAGCTGTTTTTT. This sequence encodes CASSRPGGQNTGELFF. The V gene is TRBV5-1, the J gene TRBJ2-2; 7 nucleotides agree with TRBD1. This CDR3 has 16 residues. The germline V gene encodes CDR1 SGHRS and CDR2 YFSETQ. Trimming took 5 bases from V and 1 from J; bases not matched to a gene: 8.

The chain carries TRBV9 and TRBJ1-4; D unresolved. Germline lookup yields CDR1 SGDLS and CDR2 YYNGEE. The CDR3 sequence is 15 residues long. Trimming shortened V by 7 bases and J by 3 bases, and 16 bases separated the two germline ends. CDR3 DNA sequence: TGTGCCAGCGGGCCAACCGATTCTTCTAATGAAAAACTGTTTTTT. Translation gives CASGPTDSSNEKLFF.

The chain combines TRBV20-1 with TRBJ2-2, with 8 bases aligning to TRBD1. Germline assignment: CDR1 DFQATT and CDR2 SNEGSKA (reference sequence). The CDR3 is 15 residues long. J gave up 5 bases and V 3 bases, and 8 bases lay outside the gene matches. CDR3 amino acids: CSASLRTGRTGELFF. The CDR3 coding sequence is TGCAGTGCTAGTCTGCGGACAGGGAGGACCGGGGAGCTGTTTTTT.

The chain recombines TRBV7-2 with TRBJ2-2; D is uncertain. CDR3 length: 16 residues. The V gene's germline CDR1 is SGHTA and CDR2 FQGNSA. Trimming took off 3 bases at V and 4 bases at J, with 15 bases between the two ends. DNA of the CDR3: TGTGCCAGCAGCTTGTTGGAGCGTTCACGCACCGGGGAGCTGTTTTTT. Translation gives CASSLLERSRTGELFF.

The chain combines TRBV5-4 with TRBJ1-1, with D possibly matching TRBD1 (5 bases). The germline V and J ends were trimmed by 5 bases and 1 base, with 15 bases remaining between them. Germline assignment: CDR1 SGHNT and CDR2 YYREEE (reference sequence). The CDR3 has 15 amino acids. The CDR3 DNA sequence: TGTGCCAGCAGTCGGGAGGGGAGGGGGAACACTGAAGCTTTCTTT. Translating gives CASSREGRGNTEAFF.

The chain employs TRBV9 and TRBJ2-2; perhaps TRBD2 as D (7 bases). CDR3 length: 16 amino acids. The germline CDR1 and CDR2 sequences are SGDLS and YYNGEE. V lost 3 bases to trimming and J lost 7 bases, with 19 bases between them. The CDR3 nucleotides read TGTGCCAGCAGCGCATCTCCCCGGGGGGCCGACGGGGAGCTGTTTTTT. This encodes CASSASPRGADGELFF. The whole variable domain, remainder taken from reference TRBV9 and TRBJ2-2, is DSGVTQTPKHLITATGQRVTLRCSPRSGDLSVYWYQQSLDQGLQFLIQYYNGEERAKGNILERFSAQQFPDLHSELNLSSLELGDSALYFCASSASPRGADGELFFGEGSRLTVL.

This clone came up once. The chain recombines TRBV12-2 with TRBJ2-3; the D segment call TRBD2 is taken from the table without a DNA check. TRBV12-2 is noted as a pseudogene. This CDR3 spans 15 amino acids. As DNA, the CDR3 is TGTGCAAGTCGCTTAGCCTCCGAGTGCACAGATACGCAGTATTTT. It codes for CASRLASECTDTQYF.

The chain has TRBV3-1 (or the pseudogene TRBV3-2) and TRBJ1-1; no clear D. Trimming took off 0 bases at V and 11 bases at J, with 10 bases between the two ends. Germline-derived CDR1 and CDR2 are LGHDT and YNNKEL (reference sequence). The length of the CDR3 is 12 residues. In DNA, the CDR3 is TGTGCCAGCAGCCAAGAGGAAAATAGCGCTTTCTTT. Its translation is CASSQEENSAFF.

V usage is TRBV18 and J usage is TRBJ1-3; D may be TRBD1 (5 bases). In germline, CDR1 is KGHSH, CDR2 LQKENI. V gave up 1 base and J gave up 1 base, with 11 bases separating them. CDR3 length: 16 residues. The CDR3 sequence: CASSPRMQGSGNTIYF. The CDR3 nucleotides are TGTGCCAGCTCACCACGGATGCAGGGATCTGGAAACACCATATATTTT.

The chain recombines TRBV2 with TRBJ1-1, with D perhaps matching TRBD1 (6 bases). Germline assignment: CDR1 SNHLY and CDR2 FYNNEI. Trimming removed 11 bases from V and 5 bases from J, with 18 bases in between. The CDR3 runs to 13 residues. The CDR3 sequence is CAGTQGRRTEAFF. In DNA form, the CDR3 reads TGTGCCGGAACACAGGGAAGGAGGACTGAAGCTTTCTTT.

The chain carries TRBV7-2 and TRBJ2-5, with D tentatively TRBD2 (7 bases). Germline loops: CDR1 SGHTA, CDR2 FQGNSA. Trimming removed 3 bases at V and 6 bases at J, with 17 bases between. The CDR3 length is 15 residues. The CDR3 DNA follows: TGTGCCAGCAGCTTGGGGGGGGGCCATGGAAAGACCCAGTACTTC. This sequence encodes CASSLGGGHGKTQYF. The full variable domain, completed using reference TRBV7-2 and TRBJ2-5, is GAGVSQSPSNKVTEKGKDVELRCDPISGHTALYWYRQSLGQGLEFLIYFQGNSAPDKSGLPSDRFSAERTGGSVSTLTIQRTQQEDSAVYLCASSLGGGHGKTQYFGPGTRLLVL.

A word on this clone: The limits of the CDR3 on the DNA are not certain, so only TCRdb's listed CDR3 is given. The chain recombines TRBV21-1 with TRBJ2-7; TRBD2 reflects the table's D call only, with no check against the DNA. TRBV21-1 is assigned pseudogene status. Termini included, the CDR3 measures 20 amino acids. The chain's CDR3 is CASSRDPGYVCTGSSYEQYV.

This clone was seen once. The chain uses TRBV6-5 and TRBJ1-1; TRBD1 aligns across 9 bases. Per germline, CDR1 MNHEY and CDR2 SVGAGI. The CDR3 covers 15 residues. The V gene end was trimmed by 4 bases and the J gene end by 4 bases; junction bases not matched to a gene: 7. In DNA form, the CDR3 reads TGTGCCAGCAGTTTCGAGACAGGGGGTCGCACTGAAGCTTTCTTT. Its translation is CASSFETGGRTEAFF.

This chain links TRBV5-6 with TRBJ2-3; D perhaps matches TRBD2 (6 bases). Per the germline V gene, CDR1 is SGHDT and CDR2 is YYEEEE. V was pared by 0 bases and J by 1 base, with 9 bases between. CDR3 length: 15 residues. The CDR3 DNA reads as TGTGCCAGCAGCTTGGAGGCGGGGCGCACAGATACGCAGTATTTT. Protein product: CASSLEAGRTDTQYF. Together with reference TRBV5-6 and TRBJ2-3, the CDR3 gives the full variable domain: DAGVTQSPTHLIKTRGQQVTLRCSPKSGHDTVSWYQQALGQGPQFIFQYYEEEERQRGNFPDRFSGHQFPNYSSELNVNALLLGDSALYLCASSLEAGRTDTQYFGPGTRLTVL.

This clone was detected only a few times. The V gene is TRBV5-1, the J gene TRBJ2-4; 11 bases match TRBD1. The CDR3 runs 15 residues. V lost 4 bases and J lost 3; bases outside the gene matches: 3. The germline V gene encodes CDR1 SGHRS and CDR2 YFSETQ. CDR3 residues: CASSEGQGDKNIQYF. In nucleotides, the CDR3 is TGCGCCAGCAGCGAGGGACAGGGGGACAAAAACATTCAGTACTTC.

This clone was detected only once. The J gene is TRBJ1-2, the V gene TRBV5-1; 11 positions agree with TRBD1. Germline V lookup: CDR1 SGHRS, CDR2 YFSETQ. This CDR3 has 16 residues. V was clipped by 0 bases and J by 2 bases; unmatched bases: 3. CDR3 nucleotides: TGCGCCAGCAGCTTGGGGACAGGGGGCTTAAACTATGGCTACACCTTC. Translated: CASSLGTGGLNYGYTF. Using reference TRBV5-1 and TRBJ1-2 for the parts outside the CDR3, the full variable domain is KAGVTQTPRYLIKTRGQQVTLSCSPISGHRSVSWYQQTPGQGLQFLFEYFSETQRNKGNFPGRFSGRQFSNSRSEMNVSTLELGDSALYLCASSLGTGGLNYGYTFGSGTRLTVV.

The genes are TRBV24-1 and TRBJ2-1, with 10 bases identical to TRBD2. The CDR3 is 19 residues long. Germline CDR1 KGHDR, CDR2 SFDVKD. V shed 5 bases, J shed 4 bases, and the junction held 16 bases outside the gene matches. CDR3 loop: CATSAVLAGPSYFYNEQFF. In DNA form, the CDR3 reads TGTGCCACCAGTGCCGTACTAGCGGGGCCGAGTTACTTTTACAATGAGCAGTTCTTC.

This chain connects TRBV28 to TRBJ2-7; 10 nucleotides agree with TRBD1. CDR3 length: 18 residues. Germline values: CDR1 MDHEN, CDR2 SYDVKM. V dropped 1 base and J dropped 3; count of bases not matched to a gene: 12. The CDR3 protein is CASSLYRDRGLRGYEQYV. For the CDR3, the DNA is TGTGCCAGCAGTTTATATAGGGACAGGGGTCTTCGGGGCTACGAGCAGTACGTC.

This clone was detected once. This chain joins TRBV6-2 or TRBV6-3 and TRBJ1-6; unclear D gene. V was shortened by 6 bases and J by 10 bases, with 19 bases between the two germline ends. CDR1 MNHEY and CDR2 SVGEGT come from the germline V gene. The CDR3 runs 15 residues. The CDR3 sequence: CASSRTQRGYSPLHF. DNA for the CDR3: TGTGCCAGCAGCCGAACGCAGAGAGGGTACTCACCCCTCCACTTT.

The rearrangement uses TRBV7-9 and TRBJ1-2; 8 nucleotides align to TRBD1. The germline V gene encodes CDR1 SEHNR and CDR2 FQNEAQ (reference sequence). The CDR3 sequence is 15 residues long. After removal of 4 bases from V and 7 bases from J, the junction contained 11 bases not matched to a gene. CDR3 sequence (DNA): TGTGCCAGCAGCTCCGGGGACAGGTGGTGGGTTGGCTACACCTTC. It is translated as CASSSGDRWWVGYTF.